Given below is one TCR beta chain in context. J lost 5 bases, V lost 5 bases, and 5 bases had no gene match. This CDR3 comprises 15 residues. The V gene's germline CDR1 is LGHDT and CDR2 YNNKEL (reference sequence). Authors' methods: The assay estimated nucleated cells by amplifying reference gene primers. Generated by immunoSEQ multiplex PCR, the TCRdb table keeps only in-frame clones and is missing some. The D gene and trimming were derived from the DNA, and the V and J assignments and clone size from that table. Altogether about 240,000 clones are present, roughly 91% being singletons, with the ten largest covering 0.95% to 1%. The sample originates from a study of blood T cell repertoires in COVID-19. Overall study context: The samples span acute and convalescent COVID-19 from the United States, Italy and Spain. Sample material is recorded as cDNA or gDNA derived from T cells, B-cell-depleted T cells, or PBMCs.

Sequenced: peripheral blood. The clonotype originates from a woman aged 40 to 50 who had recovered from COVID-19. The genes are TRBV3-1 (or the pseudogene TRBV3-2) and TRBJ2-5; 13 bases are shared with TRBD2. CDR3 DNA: TGTGCCAGCAGCGCCGGACTAGCGGGAGTTGAGACCCAGTACTTC. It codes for CASSAGLAGVETQYF.